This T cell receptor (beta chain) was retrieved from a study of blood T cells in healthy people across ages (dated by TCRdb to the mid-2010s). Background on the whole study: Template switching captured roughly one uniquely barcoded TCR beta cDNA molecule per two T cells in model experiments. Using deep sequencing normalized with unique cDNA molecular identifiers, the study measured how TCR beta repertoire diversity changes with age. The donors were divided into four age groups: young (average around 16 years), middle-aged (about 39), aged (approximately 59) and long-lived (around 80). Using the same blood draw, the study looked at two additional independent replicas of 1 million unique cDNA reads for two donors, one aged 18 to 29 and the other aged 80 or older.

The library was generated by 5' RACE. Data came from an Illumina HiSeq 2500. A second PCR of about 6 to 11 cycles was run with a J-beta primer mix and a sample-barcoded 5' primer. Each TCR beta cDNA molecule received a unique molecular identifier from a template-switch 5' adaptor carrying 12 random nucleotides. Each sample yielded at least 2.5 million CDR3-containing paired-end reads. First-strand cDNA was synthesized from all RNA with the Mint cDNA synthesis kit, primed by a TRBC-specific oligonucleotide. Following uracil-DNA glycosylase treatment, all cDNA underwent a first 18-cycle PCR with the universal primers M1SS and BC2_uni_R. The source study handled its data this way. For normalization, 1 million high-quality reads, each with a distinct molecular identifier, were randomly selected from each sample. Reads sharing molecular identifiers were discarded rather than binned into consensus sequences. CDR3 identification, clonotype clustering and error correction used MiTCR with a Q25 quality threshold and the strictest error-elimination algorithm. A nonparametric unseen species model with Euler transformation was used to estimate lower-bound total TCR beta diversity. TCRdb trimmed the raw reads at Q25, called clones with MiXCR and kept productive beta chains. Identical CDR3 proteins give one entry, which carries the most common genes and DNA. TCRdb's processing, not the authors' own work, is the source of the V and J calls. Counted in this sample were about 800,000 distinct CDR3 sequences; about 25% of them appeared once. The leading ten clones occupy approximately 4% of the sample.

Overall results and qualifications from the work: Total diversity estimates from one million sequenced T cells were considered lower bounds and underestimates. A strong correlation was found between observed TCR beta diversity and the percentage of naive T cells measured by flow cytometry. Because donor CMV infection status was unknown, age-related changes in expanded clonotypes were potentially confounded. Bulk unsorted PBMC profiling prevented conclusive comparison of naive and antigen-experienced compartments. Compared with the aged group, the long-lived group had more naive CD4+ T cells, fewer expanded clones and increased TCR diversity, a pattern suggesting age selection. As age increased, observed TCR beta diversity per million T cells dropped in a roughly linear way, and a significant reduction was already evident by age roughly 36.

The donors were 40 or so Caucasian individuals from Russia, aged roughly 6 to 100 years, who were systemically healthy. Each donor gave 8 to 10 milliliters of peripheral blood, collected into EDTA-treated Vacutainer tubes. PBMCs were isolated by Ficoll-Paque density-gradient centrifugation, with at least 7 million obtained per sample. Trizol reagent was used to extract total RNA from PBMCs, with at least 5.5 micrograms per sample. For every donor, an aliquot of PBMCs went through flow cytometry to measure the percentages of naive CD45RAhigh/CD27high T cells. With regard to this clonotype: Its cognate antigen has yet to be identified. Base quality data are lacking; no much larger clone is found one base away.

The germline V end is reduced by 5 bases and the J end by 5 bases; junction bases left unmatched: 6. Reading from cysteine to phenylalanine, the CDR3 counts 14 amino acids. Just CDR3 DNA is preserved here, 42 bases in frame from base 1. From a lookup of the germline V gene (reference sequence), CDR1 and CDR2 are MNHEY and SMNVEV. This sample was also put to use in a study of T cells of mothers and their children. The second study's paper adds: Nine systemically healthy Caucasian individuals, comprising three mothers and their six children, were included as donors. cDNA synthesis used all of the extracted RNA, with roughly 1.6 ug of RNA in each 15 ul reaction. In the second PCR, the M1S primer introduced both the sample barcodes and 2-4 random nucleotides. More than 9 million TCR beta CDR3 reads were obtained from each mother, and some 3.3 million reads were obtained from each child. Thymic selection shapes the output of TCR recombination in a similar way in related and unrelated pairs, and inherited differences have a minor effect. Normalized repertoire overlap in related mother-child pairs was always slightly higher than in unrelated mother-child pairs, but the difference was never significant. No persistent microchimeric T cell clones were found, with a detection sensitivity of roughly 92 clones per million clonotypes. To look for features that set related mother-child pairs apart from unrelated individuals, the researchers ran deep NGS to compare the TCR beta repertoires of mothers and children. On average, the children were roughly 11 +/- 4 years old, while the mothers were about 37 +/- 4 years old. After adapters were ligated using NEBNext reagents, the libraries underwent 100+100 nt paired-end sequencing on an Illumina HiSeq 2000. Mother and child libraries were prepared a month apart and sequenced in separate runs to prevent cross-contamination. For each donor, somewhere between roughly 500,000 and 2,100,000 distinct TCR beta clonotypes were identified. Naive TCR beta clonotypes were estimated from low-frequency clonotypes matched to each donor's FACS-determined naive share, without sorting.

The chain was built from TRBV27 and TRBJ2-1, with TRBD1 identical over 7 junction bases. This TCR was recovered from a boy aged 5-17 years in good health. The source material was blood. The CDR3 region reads CASSLGTAHNEQFF. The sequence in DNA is TGTGCCAGCAGTCTCGGGACAGCACACAATGAGCAGTTCTTC.